These 18 T cell receptor beta chains were all obtained from the same sample, sequenced in a study of blood T cell repertoires in COVID-19. Here immunoSEQ multiplex PCR was the method, and the copy in TCRdb shows in-frame clones only, minus some. The sample lists about 75,000 clones, about 87% seen once, with about 6.4% in the top ten. Material for sequencing was peripheral blood. These receptors all stem from a woman in her 70s with acute or convalescent COVID-19.

The sample holds one count of this clone. The DNA of the CDR3 is TGCGCCAGCAGCTTGGACAGGGGAATGGAGGGCTACACCTTC. It codes for CASSLDRGMEGYTF. V is TRBV5-1 and J is TRBJ1-2; the match to TRBD1 covers 7 bases. Trimming took 0 bases from V and 8 from J; bases not matched to a gene: 7. CDR1 is SGHRS, CDR2 YFSETQ, per germline. This CDR3 is built from 14 residues. The whole variable domain, filled in from reference TRBV5-1 and TRBJ1-2, reads KAGVTQTPRYLIKTRGQQVTLSCSPISGHRSVSWYQQTPGQGLQFLFEYFSETQRNKGNFPGRFSGRQFSNSRSEMNVSTLELGDSALYLCASSLDRGMEGYTFGSGTRLTVV.

J is TRBJ2-7 and V is TRBV11-2; 9 bases are a match to TRBD1. Germline V gene lookup returns CDR1 SGHAT and CDR2 FQNNGV. Trimming took 5 bases from V and 6 from J; bases not matched to a gene: 14. This CDR3 contains 16 residues. The CDR3 nucleotides are TGTGCCAGCAGCCTAAGTCCCGGGACAGGGTTCAGCGAGCAGTACTTC. It yields the protein CASSLSPGTGFSEQYF.

The sample holds a few counts of this clone. V and J are TRBV5-1 and TRBJ1-1; D not resolved. CDR1 is SGHRS, CDR2 YFSETQ, per germline. The V gene lost 4 bases and the J gene lost 0 bases, with 10 bases spanning the gap. The CDR3 totals 14 residues. This CDR3 reads CASSTGALNTEAFF. The DNA for the CDR3 is TGCGCCAGCAGCACGGGAGCTCTGAACACTGAAGCTTTCTTT.

The V call is TRBV12-3 or TRBV12-4, the J call TRBJ1-5; D is unclear. Trimming removed 3 bases at V and 2 bases at J, with 5 bases between. The CDR3 has 13 residues. The CDR3 bases are TGTGCCAGCAGTTTCGGGGGCAATCAGCCCCAGCATTTT. The encoded protein is CASSFGGNQPQHF.

This chain connects TRBV9 to TRBJ1-5, with D possibly TRBD1 on 5 matching bases. The germline gives CDR1 SGDLS, CDR2 YYNGEE. This CDR3 contains 15 residues. V gave up 4 bases and J gave up 4 bases, with 15 bases separating them. CDR3: CASSSQGLWNQPQHF. DNA for the CDR3: TGTGCCAGCAGCTCTCAGGGTTTATGGAATCAGCCCCAGCATTTT. The complete variable domain, with remaining parts taken from reference TRBV9 and TRBJ1-5, reads DSGVTQTPKHLITATGQRVTLRCSPRSGDLSVYWYQQSLDQGLQFLIQYYNGEERAKGNILERFSAQQFPDLHSELNLSSLELGDSALYFCASSSQGLWNQPQHFGDGTRLSIL.

The chain is built from TRBV30 and TRBJ1-4, with D unclear. Between the trimmed V and J ends, which lost 0 bases and 3 bases, there was a span of 8 bases. This CDR3 has 14 residues. CDR1 and CDR2 from the germline V gene are GTSNPN and SVGIG (reference sequence). The CDR3 reads CAWSVLASNEKLFF. The CDR3 DNA follows: TGTGCCTGGAGTGTATTGGCATCTAATGAAAAACTGTTTTTT.

This clone was counted a few times. The DNA for the CDR3 is TGTGCCAGCAGCTTGTCGGGGAAGCCCTTAATCACTGAAGCTTTCTTT. Translated: CASSLSGKPLITEAFF. The chain uses TRBV7-9 and TRBJ1-1; D not certain. The CDR3 runs to 16 residues. V was clipped by 3 bases and J by 4 bases, with 18 bases between them. From germline, CDR1 is SEHNR and CDR2 FQNEAQ (reference sequence).

This rearrangement joins TRBV2 to TRBJ2-1; TRBD1 might be the D (6 bases). The CDR3 is 15 amino acids. The ends were cut back, 6 bases at V and 4 bases at J, with 16 bases in the middle. Germline values: CDR1 SNHLY, CDR2 FYNNEI. The CDR3 sequence: CASRGQPVIYNEQFF. CDR3 coding DNA: TGTGCCAGCAGGGGACAACCGGTAATATACAATGAGCAGTTCTTC.

Relative to its sample, this clone is medium-sized. The genes are TRBV9 and TRBJ1-3; perhaps TRBD1 as D (6 bases). The V and J ends lost 4 bases and 0 bases respectively, with 14 bases between them. Germline loops: CDR1 SGDLS, CDR2 YYNGEE. This CDR3 has 16 residues. CDR3 region: CASSFRDTVSGNTIYF. The CDR3 region has the DNA TGTGCCAGCAGCTTCCGGGACACCGTCTCTGGAAACACCATATATTTT.

A note on this clone: Compared with germline, one end of the junction differs, possibly owing to a read error. CDR3 loop: CASTNRTGNTGELFF. CDR3 sequence (DNA): TGTGCTAGCACCAACAGGACCGGGAACACCGGGGAGCTGTTTTTT. The J gene is TRBJ2-2, the V gene TRBV7-7, with D tentatively TRBD1 (5 bases). The CDR3 is 15 amino acids. Germline V gene data show CDR1 as SSHAT and CDR2 as FNYEAQ (reference sequence).

The chain links TRBV19 to TRBJ1-5, with a possible D match to TRBD1 (6 bases). The CDR3 loop spans 17 amino acids. Germline lookup yields CDR1 LNHDA and CDR2 SQIVND (reference sequence). V was pared by 2 bases and J by 1 base, with 15 bases between. The CDR3 region has the DNA TGTGCCAGTAGTATACCAGGCGGGGGGACAAGCAATCAGCCCCAGCATTTT. Its protein is CASSIPGGGTSNQPQHF.

This clone showed up just a few times. The chain carries TRBV30 and TRBJ1-6, with a possible D match to TRBD1 (6 bases). The V and J ends lost 0 bases and 5 bases respectively, with 17 bases between them. The CDR3 spans 17 residues. Germline lookup yields CDR1 GTSNPN and CDR2 SVGIG (reference sequence). The CDR3, as DNA: TGTGCCTGGAGTGTATCGGCAGGGGATTGGAATAATTCACCCCTCCACTTT. Translation: CAWSVSAGDWNNSPLHF.

V gene TRBV5-5 combines with J gene TRBJ2-3; 7 bases are a match to TRBD2. The CDR3 runs 13 residues. Germline V gives CDR1 SGHKS, CDR2 YYEKEE (reference sequence). J lost 2 bases, V lost 3 bases, and 0 bases had no gene match. The CDR3 nucleotides are TGTGCCAGCAGCTGGGACTACACAGATACGCAGTATTTT. Its protein product is CASSWDYTDTQYF.

In its sample, this clone was seen once. This rearrangement joins TRBV6-1 to TRBJ2-1, with TRBD1 matching over 9 bases. The CDR3 runs 14 residues. V lost 6 bases, J lost 4 bases, and 4 bases stayed unmatched. Germline V lookup: CDR1 MNHNS, CDR2 SASEGT. The CDR3 here is CASRGDREYNEQFF. The CDR3 DNA reads as TGTGCCAGCAGGGGGGACAGGGAATACAATGAGCAGTTCTTC.

The chain is built from TRBV11-3 and TRBJ2-1; D not certain. Germline loops: CDR1 SGHNT, CDR2 YENEEA. Trimming removed 5 bases at V and 3 bases at J, with 8 bases between. This CDR3 is 13 amino acids long. The CDR3, as DNA: TGTGCCAGCAGCCCCCCAGGCTACAATGAGCAGTTCTTC. Protein: CASSPPGYNEQFF.

The chain joins TRBV3-1 (or the pseudogene TRBV3-2) to TRBJ2-2; 7 nucleotides match TRBD1. There are 15 residues in the CDR3. Germline V lookup: CDR1 LGHDT, CDR2 YNNKEL (reference sequence). Trimming at V came to 6 bases and at J to 4 bases, leaving 8 bases not matched to a gene. As DNA, the CDR3 is TGTGCCAGCAGTCTCAGGGGGAAAATCACCGGGGAGCTGTTTTTT. It translates to CASSLRGKITGELFF.

The chain has TRBV19 and TRBJ1-3, with TRBD1 matching over 7 bases. The CDR3 spans 18 residues. The V gene's germline CDR1 is LNHDA and CDR2 SQIVND (reference sequence). Trimming removed 6 bases from V and 0 bases from J; junction bases left unmatched: 14. The CDR3 coding sequence is TGTGCCAGTAGCTTAGGGGGCAGACCCGACCGCTCTGGAAACACCATATATTTT. Translated, it gives CASSLGGRPDRSGNTIYF.

The chain links TRBV28 to TRBJ1-4, with 10 bases aligning to TRBD1. Germline V CDR1 and CDR2: MDHEN, SYDVKM. Trimming cost V 3 bases and J 5 bases; bases outside gene matches: 9. This CDR3 spans 17 amino acids. CDR3 nucleotides: TGTGCCAGCAGTTTGTTGGGACAGGGGAGTCCAAATGAAAAACTGTTTTTT. Its translation is CASSLLGQGSPNEKLFF.